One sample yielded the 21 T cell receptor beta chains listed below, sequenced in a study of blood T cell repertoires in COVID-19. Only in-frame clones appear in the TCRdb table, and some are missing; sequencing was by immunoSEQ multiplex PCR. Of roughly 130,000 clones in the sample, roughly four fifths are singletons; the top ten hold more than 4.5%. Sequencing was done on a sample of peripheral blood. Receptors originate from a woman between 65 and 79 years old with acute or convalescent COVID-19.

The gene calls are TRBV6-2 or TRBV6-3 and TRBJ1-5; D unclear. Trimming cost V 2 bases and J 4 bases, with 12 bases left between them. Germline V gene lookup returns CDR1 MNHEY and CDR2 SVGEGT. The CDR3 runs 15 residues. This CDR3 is CASSYDGVRNQPQHF. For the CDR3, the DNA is TGTGCCAGCAGTTACGACGGGGTCAGGAATCAGCCCCAGCATTTT.

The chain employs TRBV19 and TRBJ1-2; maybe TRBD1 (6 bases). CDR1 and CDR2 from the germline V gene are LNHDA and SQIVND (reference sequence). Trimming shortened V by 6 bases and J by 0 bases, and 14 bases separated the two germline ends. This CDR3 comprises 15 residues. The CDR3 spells CASRNREGANYGYTF. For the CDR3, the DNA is TGTGCCAGTAGGAACAGGGAGGGAGCTAACTATGGCTACACCTTC.

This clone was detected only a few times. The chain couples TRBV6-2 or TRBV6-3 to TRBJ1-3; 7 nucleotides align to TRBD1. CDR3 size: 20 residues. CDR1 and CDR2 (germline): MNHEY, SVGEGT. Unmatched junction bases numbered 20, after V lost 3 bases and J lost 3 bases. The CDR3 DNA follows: TGTGCCAGCAGTTATTCTCTTTGGTGGACCGGACAGGAGGGTGGAAACACCATATATTTT. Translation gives CASSYSLWWTGQEGGNTIYF.

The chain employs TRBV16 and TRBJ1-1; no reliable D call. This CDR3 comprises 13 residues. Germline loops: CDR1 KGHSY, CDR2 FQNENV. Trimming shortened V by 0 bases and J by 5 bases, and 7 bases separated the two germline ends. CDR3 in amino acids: CASSQSFSTEAFF. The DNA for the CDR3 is TGTGCCAGCAGCCAATCTTTTAGTACTGAAGCTTTCTTT.

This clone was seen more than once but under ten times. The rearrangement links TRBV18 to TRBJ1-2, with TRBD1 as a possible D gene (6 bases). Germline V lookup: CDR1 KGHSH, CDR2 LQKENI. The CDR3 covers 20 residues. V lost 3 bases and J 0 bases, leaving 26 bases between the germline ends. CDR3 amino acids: CASSPAAPIGRGYTNYGYTF. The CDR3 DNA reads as TGTGCCAGCTCACCCGCTGCCCCCATCGGAAGGGGGTATACTAACTATGGCTACACCTTC. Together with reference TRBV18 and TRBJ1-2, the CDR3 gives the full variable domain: NAGVMQNPRHLVRRRGQEARLRCSPMKGHSHVYWYRQLPEEGLKFMVYLQKENIIDESGMPKERFSAEFPKEGPSILRIQQVVRGDSAAYFCASSPAAPIGRGYTNYGYTFGSGTRLTVV.

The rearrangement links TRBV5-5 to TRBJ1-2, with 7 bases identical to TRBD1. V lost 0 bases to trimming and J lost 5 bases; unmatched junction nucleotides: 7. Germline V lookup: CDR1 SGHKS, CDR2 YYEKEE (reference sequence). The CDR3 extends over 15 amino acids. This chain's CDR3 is CASSLADREFYGYTF. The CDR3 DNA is TGTGCCAGCAGCTTGGCTGACAGGGAGTTTTATGGCTACACCTTC.

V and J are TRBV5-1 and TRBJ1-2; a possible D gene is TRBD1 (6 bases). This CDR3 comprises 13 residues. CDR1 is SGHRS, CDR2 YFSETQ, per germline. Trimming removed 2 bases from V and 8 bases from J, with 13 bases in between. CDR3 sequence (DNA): TGCGCCAGCAGCTTCGCCGGGACAAGGGGCTACACCTTC. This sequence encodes CASSFAGTRGYTF. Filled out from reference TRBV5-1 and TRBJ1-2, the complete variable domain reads KAGVTQTPRYLIKTRGQQVTLSCSPISGHRSVSWYQQTPGQGLQFLFEYFSETQRNKGNFPGRFSGRQFSNSRSEMNVSTLELGDSALYLCASSFAGTRGYTFGSGTRLTVV.

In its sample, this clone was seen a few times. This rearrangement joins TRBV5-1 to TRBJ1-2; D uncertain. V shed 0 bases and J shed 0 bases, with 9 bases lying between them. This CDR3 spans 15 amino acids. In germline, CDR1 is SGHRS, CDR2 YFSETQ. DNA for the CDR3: TGCGCCAGCAGCTTGGGCGCGATAGCTAACTATGGCTACACCTTC. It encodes CASSLGAIANYGYTF.

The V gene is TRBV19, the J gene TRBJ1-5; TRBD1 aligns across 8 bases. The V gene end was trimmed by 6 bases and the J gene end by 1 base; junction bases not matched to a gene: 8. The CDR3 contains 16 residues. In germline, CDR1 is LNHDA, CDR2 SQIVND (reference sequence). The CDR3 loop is CASRDTGGGSNQPQHF. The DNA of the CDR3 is TGTGCCAGTAGGGATACAGGGGGTGGGAGCAATCAGCCCCAGCATTTT.

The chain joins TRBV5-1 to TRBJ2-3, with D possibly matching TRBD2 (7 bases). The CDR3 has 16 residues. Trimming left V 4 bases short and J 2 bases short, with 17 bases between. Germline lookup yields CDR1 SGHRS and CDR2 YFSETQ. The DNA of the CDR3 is TGCGCCAGCAGCCCGCGGGGCGGGGGCTCCACAGATACGCAGTATTTT. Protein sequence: CASSPRGGGSTDTQYF.

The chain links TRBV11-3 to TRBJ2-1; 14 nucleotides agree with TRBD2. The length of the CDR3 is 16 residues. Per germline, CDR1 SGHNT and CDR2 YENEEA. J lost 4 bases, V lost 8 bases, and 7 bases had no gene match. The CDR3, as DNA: TGTGCCAGCCGTCGGACTAGCGGGGGGTTGTACAATGAGCAGTTCTTC. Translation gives CASRRTSGGLYNEQFF.

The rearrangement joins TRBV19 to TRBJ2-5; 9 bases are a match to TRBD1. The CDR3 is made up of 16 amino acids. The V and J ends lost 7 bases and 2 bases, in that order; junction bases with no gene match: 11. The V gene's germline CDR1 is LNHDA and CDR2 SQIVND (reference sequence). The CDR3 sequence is CASTRVGTGKQETQYF. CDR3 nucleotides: TGTGCCAGTACGCGGGTGGGGACAGGGAAACAAGAGACCCAGTACTTC.

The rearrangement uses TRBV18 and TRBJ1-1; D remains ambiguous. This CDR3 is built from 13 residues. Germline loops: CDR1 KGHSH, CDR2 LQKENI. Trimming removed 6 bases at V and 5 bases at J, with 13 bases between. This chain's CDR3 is CASSGITGTEAFF. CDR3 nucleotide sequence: TGTGCCAGCTCGGGTATCACGGGAACTGAAGCTTTCTTT.

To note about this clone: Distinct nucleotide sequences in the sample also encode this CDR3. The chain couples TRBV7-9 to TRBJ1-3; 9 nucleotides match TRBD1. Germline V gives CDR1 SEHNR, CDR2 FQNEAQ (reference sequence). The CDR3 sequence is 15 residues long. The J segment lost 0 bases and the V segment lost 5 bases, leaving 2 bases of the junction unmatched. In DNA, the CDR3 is TGTGCCAGCAGCGCGACAGGGGGCTCTGGAAACACCATATATTTT. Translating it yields CASSATGGSGNTIYF. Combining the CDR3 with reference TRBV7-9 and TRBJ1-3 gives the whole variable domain DTGVSQNPRHKITKRGQNVTFRCDPISEHNRLYWYRQTLGQGPEFLTYFQNEAQLEKSRLLSDRFSAERPKGSFSTLEIQRTEQGDSAMYLCASSATGGSGNTIYFGEGSWLTVV.

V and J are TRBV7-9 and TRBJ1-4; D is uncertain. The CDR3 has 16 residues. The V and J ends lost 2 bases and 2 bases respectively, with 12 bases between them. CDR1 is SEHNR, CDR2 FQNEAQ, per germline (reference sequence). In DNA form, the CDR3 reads TGTGCCAGCAGCTTAATTGAGTGGGCGACTAATGAAAAACTGTTTTTT. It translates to CASSLIEWATNEKLFF.

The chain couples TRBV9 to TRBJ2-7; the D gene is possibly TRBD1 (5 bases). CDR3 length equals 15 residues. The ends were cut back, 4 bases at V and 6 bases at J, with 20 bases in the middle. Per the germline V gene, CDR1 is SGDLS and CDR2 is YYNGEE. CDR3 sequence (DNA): TGTGCCAGCAGCCCAGGACATGCCCCATTGAGCGAGCAGTACTTC. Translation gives CASSPGHAPLSEQYF.

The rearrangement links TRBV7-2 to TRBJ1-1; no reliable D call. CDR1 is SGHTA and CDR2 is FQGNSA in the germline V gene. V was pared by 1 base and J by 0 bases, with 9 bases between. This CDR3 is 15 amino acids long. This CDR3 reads CASSLGQPMNTEAFF. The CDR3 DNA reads TGTGCCAGCAGCTTAGGACAACCTATGAACACTGAAGCTTTCTTT.

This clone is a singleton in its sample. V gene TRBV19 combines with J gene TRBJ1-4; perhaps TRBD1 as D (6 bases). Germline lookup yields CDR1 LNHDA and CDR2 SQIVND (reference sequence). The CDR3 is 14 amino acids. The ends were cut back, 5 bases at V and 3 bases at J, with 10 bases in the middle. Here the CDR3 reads CASSFAGANEKLFF. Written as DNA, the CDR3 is TGTGCCAGTAGTTTTGCAGGGGCTAATGAAAAACTGTTTTTT. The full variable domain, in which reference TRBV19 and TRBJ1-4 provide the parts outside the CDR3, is DGGITQSPKYLFRKEGQNVTLSCEQNLNHDAMYWYRQDPGQGLRLIYYSQIVNDFQKGDIAEGYSVSREKKESFPLTVTSAQKNPTAFYLCASSFAGANEKLFFGSGTQLSVL.

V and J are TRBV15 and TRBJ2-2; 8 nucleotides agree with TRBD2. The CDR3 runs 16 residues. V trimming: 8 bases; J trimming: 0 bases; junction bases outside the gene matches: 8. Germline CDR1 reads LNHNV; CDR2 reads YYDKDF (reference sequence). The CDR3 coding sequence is TGTGCCACCTCGGGGGGGAGACTCGCGAACACCGGGGAGCTGTTTTTT. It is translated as CATSGGRLANTGELFF.

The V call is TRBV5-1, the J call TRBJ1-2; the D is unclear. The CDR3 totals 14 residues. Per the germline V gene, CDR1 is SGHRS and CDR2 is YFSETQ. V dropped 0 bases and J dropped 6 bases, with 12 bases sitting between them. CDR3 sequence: CASSLDTKFDGYTF. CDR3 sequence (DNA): TGCGCCAGCAGCTTGGACACCAAGTTCGATGGCTACACCTTC.

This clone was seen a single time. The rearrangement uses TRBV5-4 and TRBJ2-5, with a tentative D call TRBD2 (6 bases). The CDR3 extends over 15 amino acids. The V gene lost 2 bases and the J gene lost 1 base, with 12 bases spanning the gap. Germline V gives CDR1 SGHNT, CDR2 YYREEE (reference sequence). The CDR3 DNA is TGTGCCAGCAGCTTTCCAGTGGGGGGCCAAGAGACCCAGTACTTC. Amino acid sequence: CASSFPVGGQETQYF.